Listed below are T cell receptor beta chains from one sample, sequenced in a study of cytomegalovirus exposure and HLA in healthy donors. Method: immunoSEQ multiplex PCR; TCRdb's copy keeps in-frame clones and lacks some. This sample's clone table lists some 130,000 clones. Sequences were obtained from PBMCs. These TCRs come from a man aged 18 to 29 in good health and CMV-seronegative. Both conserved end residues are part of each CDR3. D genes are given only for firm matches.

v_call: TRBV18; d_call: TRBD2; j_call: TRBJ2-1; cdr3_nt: TGTGCCAGCTCGTGGCCGGGACTAGCGGTAGACAATGAGCAGTTCTTC; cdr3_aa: CASSWPGLAVDNEQFF
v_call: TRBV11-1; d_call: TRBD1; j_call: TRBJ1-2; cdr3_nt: TGTGCCAGCAGCTTAACAGGGGTCGCCTATGGCTACACCTTC; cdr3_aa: CASSLTGVAYGYTF
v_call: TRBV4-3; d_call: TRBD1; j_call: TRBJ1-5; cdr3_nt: TGCGCCAGCAGCCAGGACAGGGGGGGTAGCAATCAGCCCCCGCATTTT; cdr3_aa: CASSQDRGGSNQPPHF
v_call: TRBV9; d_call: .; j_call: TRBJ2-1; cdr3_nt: TGTGCCAGCAGCATCGATGGAGGGTTCGGCCACAATGAGCAGTTCTTC; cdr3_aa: CASSIDGGFGHNEQFF
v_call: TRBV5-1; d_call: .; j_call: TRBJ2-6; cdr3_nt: TGCGCCAGCAGCTCCTCCCAGGGGTCTGGGGCCAACGTCCTGACTTTC; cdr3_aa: CASSSSQGSGANVLTF
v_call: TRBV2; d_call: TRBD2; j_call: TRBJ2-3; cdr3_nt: TGTGCCAGCAGTGACCTAGCGGGGGGGTCGCAGTATTTT; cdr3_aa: CASSDLAGGSQYF
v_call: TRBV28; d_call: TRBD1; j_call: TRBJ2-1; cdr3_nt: TGTGCCAGCAGACCTTCGGACAGGGGGAGGAATGAGCAGTTCTTC; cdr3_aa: CASRPSDRGRNEQFF
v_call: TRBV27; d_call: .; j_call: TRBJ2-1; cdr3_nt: TGTGCCAGCAGTGGGGAACTAGCTCAATACAATGAGCAGTTCTTC; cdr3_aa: CASSGELAQYNEQFF
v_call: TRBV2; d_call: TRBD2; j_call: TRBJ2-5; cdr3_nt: TGTGCCAGCAGAAGGACTAGCGCAGAGACCCAGTACTTC; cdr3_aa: CASRRTSAETQYF
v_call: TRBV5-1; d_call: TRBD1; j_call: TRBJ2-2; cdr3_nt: TGCGCCAGCAGCTGGACAGGGGTGACCGGGGAGCTGTTTTTT; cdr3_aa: CASSWTGVTGELFF
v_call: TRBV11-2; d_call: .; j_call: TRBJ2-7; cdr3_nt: TGTGCCAGCAGCTTAGACGGGCTGTTGTGGACTCCTCACCTGCAGTACTTC; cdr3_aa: CASSLDGLLWTPHLQYF
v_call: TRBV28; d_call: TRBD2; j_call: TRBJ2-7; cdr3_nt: TGTGCCAGCAGCCTACTAGCGCCGAGCTACGAGCAGTACTTC; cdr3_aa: CASSLLAPSYEQYF
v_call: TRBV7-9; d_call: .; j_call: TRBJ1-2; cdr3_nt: TGTGCCAGCAGCTTAGCGGTAGTAGCGGGAAACTATGGCTACACCTTC; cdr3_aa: CASSLAVVAGNYGYTF
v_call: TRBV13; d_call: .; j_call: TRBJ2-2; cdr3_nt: TGTGCCAGCAGCACCGACCCCCCAGGGTGGGCGAACACCGGGGAGCTGTTTTTT; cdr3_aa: CASSTDPPGWANTGELFF
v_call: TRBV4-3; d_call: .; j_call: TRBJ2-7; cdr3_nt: TGCGCCAGCAGCCAAGACGGAGGGGTGGGCGAGCAGTACTTC; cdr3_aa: CASSQDGGVGEQYF
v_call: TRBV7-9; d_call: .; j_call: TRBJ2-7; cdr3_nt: TGTGCCAGCAGCTTAGAGTGGGGAGTGAACTACGAGCAGTACTTC; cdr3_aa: CASSLEWGVNYEQYF
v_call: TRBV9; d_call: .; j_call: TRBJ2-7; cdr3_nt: TGTGCCAGCAGCCCGAACGTCGGGGGAGGCACCTACGAGCAGTACTTC; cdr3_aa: CASSPNVGGGTYEQYF